This T cell receptor beta chain was recovered during a study of blood T cells in healthy people across ages. Study-wide context: Researchers report that template switching captured about one barcoded beta molecule per two T cells. Notes on the study in general: CMV status of donors was unknown, possibly confounding expanded clonotype changes. Naive T cell percentage showed a strong correlation with the diversity of TCR beta.

As to this clonotype: The antigen is not known.

The CDR3 runs 15 residues. The germline V and J ends were trimmed by 6 bases and 0 bases, with 12 bases remaining between them. Germline CDR1 is DFQATT and CDR2 is SNEGSKA (reference sequence). Primers used in a second PCR of about 7 to 12 cycles were a sample-barcoded 5' primer and a J-beta primer mix. Via MiXCR, TCRdb re-called the 5' RACE reads, giving one row per CDR3 protein. The sample yields approximately 700,000 distinct CDR3 sequences, about 34% seen once. The specimen was blood. This chain connects TRBV20-1 to TRBJ2-6; D unclear. This TCR derives from a woman of 80 years or more in good health. CDR3 protein: CSAPVGNSGANVLTF. DNA of the CDR3: TGCAGTGCCCCGGTGGGAAACTCTGGGGCCAACGTCCTGACTTTC.